This record looks at one TCR beta chain sequence and its context. The antigen is unknown. This sample is part of a study of CD4 T cells in relation to SARS-CoV-2 and coronaviruses. Whole-study context: TCR beta CDR3s were sequenced after roughly eleven-day antigen culture of PBMCs.

Sorted naive or memory CD4+ cells met CEF peptides for 10 days. The CDR3 has 16 residues. The germline V gene has CDR1 LNHDA and CDR2 SQIVND (reference sequence). V shed 3 bases and J 7 bases; nucleotides not matched to a gene: 10. The study, taken as a whole, reports: Crossreactivity was assessed only for spike protein, not other viral proteins.

Naive and memory CD4+ T cells were cultured with CEF, then survey-sequenced. Clones were read by immunoSEQ multiplex PCR, and TCRdb kept only the in-frame ones, dropping some. This sample has over 35,000 clones, with around 77% found just once. Sequenced input: memory CD4+ T cells from PBMCs, cultured in vitro. The clonotype originates from an adult with COVID-19. This chain uses TRBV19 with TRBJ2-1; TRBD2 agrees at 9 bases. Here the CDR3 DNA reads TGTGCCAGTAGTATTGGGGGCGCGGGAGGGCCGAATGAGCAGTTCTTC. Its protein product is CASSIGGAGGPNEQFF.